This record covers a single T cell receptor beta chain. Followed longitudinally, the Seattle patients had been enrolled during active infection. This entry comes from a study of blood T cell repertoires in COVID-19. Study details: T cells, B-cell-depleted T cells, or PBMCs provided the cDNA or gDNA that served as material.

Germline values: CDR1 MDHEN, CDR2 SYDVKM. The trim removed 3 bases at V and 6 bases at J, leaving 10 bases unmatched. The CDR3 is 17 amino acids. In the authors' workflow: From reference gene primer amplification, estimates of nucleated cell counts were derived. Method: immunoSEQ multiplex PCR; TCRdb's copy keeps in-frame clones and lacks some. For V, J and clone size, that table is used; D and trimming come from the DNA. Among about 310,000 clones listed, 90% were seen once. The clonotype originates from a woman aged 40 to 50 with COVID-19, enrolled during active disease. The V and J genes are TRBV28 and TRBJ2-3, with 12 bases identical to TRBD2. Sequencing used peripheral blood. CDR3 bases: TGTGCCAGCAGTTTTCCCCTACTAGCGGGAGGTTCGGATACGCAGTATTTT. Protein product: CASSFPLLAGGSDTQYF.